Sequencing of this T cell receptor beta chain was carried out in a study of T cell responses to AZD1222 COVID-19 vaccine. Study-wide findings and caveats: White British people made up most donors, females outnumbered males, and clonal diversity was possibly underestimated. Repertoires in all cases were sampled only once the peak T cell response had passed.

Per germline, CDR1 SGHAT and CDR2 FQNNGV. The CDR3 runs 14 residues. V was pared by 5 bases and J by 4 bases, with 7 bases of the junction left unmatched. Profiled with immunoSEQ multiplex PCR; TCRdb holds only in-frame clones, not every one. Of 100,000 to 150,000 clones detected, 88% appear once; the ten largest clones hold 3.5% to 4.5%. Comment on this clone: Its antigen is unknown.

The sample consisted of peripheral blood, taken on day 0 of AZD1222 vaccination. This TCR derives from an adult in good health. The chain combines TRBV11-2 with TRBJ1-1, with 7 bases identical to TRBD1. CDR3 in amino acids: CASSRDRVGTEAFF. CDR3 DNA: TGTGCCAGCAGCCGTGACAGGGTAGGCACTGAAGCTTTCTTT. The full variable domain, completed using reference TRBV11-2 and TRBJ1-1, is EAGVAQSPRYKIIEKRQSVAFWCNPISGHATLYWYQQILGQGPKLLIQFQNNGVVDDSQLPKDRFSAERLKGVDSTLKIQPAKLEDSAVYLCASSRDRVGTEAFFGQGTRLTVV.